This TCR beta chain appears in the sequencing data of a study of beta chain features in type 1 diabetes. Notes on this clone: Its specificity is unknown.

Findings of the study overall: cDNA sequencing could over-represent cells with high TCR expression.

Sorted populations all had greater than 95% purity. cDNA synthesis used the whole RNA isolate, giving expressed TCRB sequences. Generated by immunoSEQ multiplex PCR, the TCRdb table keeps only in-frame clones and is missing some. This table holds 900,000 or so clones, roughly a sixth found once. Sequencing used naive CD4+ T cells from blood. The origin of this receptor is a woman aged 18-29 years in good health.

The chain's CDR3 is CASSFQSGYSNQPQHF. DNA for the CDR3: TGTGCCAGCAGCTTCCAATCGGGCTATAGCAATCAGCCCCAGCATTTT. V is TRBV7-9 and J is TRBJ1-5; no firm D call. V shed 3 bases and J shed 0 bases, with 12 bases lying between them. The CDR3 is made up of 16 amino acids. Germline V gene lookup returns CDR1 SEHNR and CDR2 FQNEAQ (reference sequence).